This entry lists 16 T cell receptor beta chains sequenced from one sample in a study of cytomegalovirus exposure and HLA in healthy donors. Only in-frame clones appear in the TCRdb table, and some are missing; sequencing was by immunoSEQ multiplex PCR. The data hold more than 110,000 clones, with 88% observed a single time. Sequenced: PBMCs. The receptors were gathered from a woman younger than 35 in good health and CMV-seropositive.

The chain combines TRBV18 with TRBJ1-6; TRBD1 is a possible D gene (5 bases). This CDR3 is 14 amino acids long. V was pared by 2 bases and J by 10 bases, with 12 bases between. Germline V gene lookup returns CDR1 KGHSH and CDR2 LQKENI. The CDR3 sequence is CASSPSTRVSPLHF. CDR3 bases: TGTGCCAGCTCACCATCTACCAGGGTCTCACCCCTCCACTTT. Variable domain in full (rest from reference TRBV18 and TRBJ1-6): NAGVMQNPRHLVRRRGQEARLRCSPMKGHSHVYWYRQLPEEGLKFMVYLQKENIIDESGMPKERFSAEFPKEGPSILRIQQVVRGDSAAYFCASSPSTRVSPLHFGNGTRLTVT.

V is TRBV7-9 and J is TRBJ1-1; D is perhaps TRBD1 (5 bases). The V end lost 1 base, the J end lost 10 bases, and 13 bases lay between the germline ends. The CDR3 sequence is 13 residues long. Looked up from germline, CDR1 is SEHNR and CDR2 is FQNEAQ (reference sequence). CDR3 amino acids: CASSLDQGLRAFF. The DNA of the CDR3 is TGTGCCAGCAGCTTAGATCAGGGCCTTAGAGCTTTCTTT.

The genes are TRBV2 and TRBJ2-4, with D unresolved. The CDR3 spans 13 residues. Looked up from germline, CDR1 is SNHLY and CDR2 is FYNNEI. The ends were cut back, 8 bases at V and 0 bases at J, with 8 bases in the middle. The CDR3 DNA reads TGTGCCAGCGGAGAGAAAGCCAAAAACATTCAGTACTTC. This gives the protein CASGEKAKNIQYF. Variable domain in full (rest from reference TRBV2 and TRBJ2-4): EPEVTQTPSHQVTQMGQEVILRCVPISNHLYFYWYRQILGQKVEFLVSFYNNEISEKSEIFDDQFSVERPDGSNFTLKIRSTKLEDSAMYFCASGEKAKNIQYFGAGTRLSVL.

The chain employs TRBV19 and TRBJ2-1; weak D call: TRBD2 (6 bases). V lost 6 bases and J lost 0, with 15 bases in between. The CDR3 is 16 residues long. CDR1 is LNHDA and CDR2 is SQIVND in the germline V gene (reference sequence). CDR3 sequence: CASSYSGFSSYNEQFF. The CDR3, as DNA: TGTGCCAGTAGCTATAGCGGTTTCAGCTCCTACAATGAGCAGTTCTTC.

The chain joins TRBV28 to TRBJ1-2; TRBD1 is a possible D gene (5 bases). The germline CDR1 and CDR2 sequences are MDHEN and SYDVKM. The V gene lost 6 bases and the J gene lost 3 bases, with 14 bases spanning the gap. The CDR3 is 14 residues long. The CDR3 region is CASSQYDRDYGYTF. The CDR3 nucleotides are TGTGCCAGCAGCCAGTACGACAGAGACTATGGCTACACCTTC.

CDR3 residues: CASSEILPGGNYEQYF. In DNA, the CDR3 is TGCGCCAGCAGTGAGATCCTCCCGGGGGGGAACTACGAGCAGTACTTC. V is TRBV10-2 and J is TRBJ2-7; 8 nucleotides line up with TRBD2. J gave up 3 bases and V 2 bases, and 9 bases lay outside the gene matches. The CDR3 sequence is 16 residues long. In germline, CDR1 is WSHSY, CDR2 SAAADI.

The chain joins TRBV14 to TRBJ2-3, with D perhaps matching TRBD1 (5 bases). The V and J ends lost 4 bases and 6 bases respectively, with 17 bases between them. Germline values: CDR1 SGHDN, CDR2 FVKESK. The CDR3 runs 15 residues. The CDR3 reads CASSRLGATADTQYF. The CDR3 DNA reads TGTGCCAGCAGCCGCCTTGGGGCGACAGCCGATACGCAGTATTTT.

The rearrangement joins TRBV5-1 to TRBJ2-3, with D perhaps TRBD2 (6 bases). CDR3 length: 16 amino acids. V was pared by 2 bases and J by 0 bases, with 13 bases between. Germline V gene data show CDR1 as SGHRS and CDR2 as YFSETQ. Written as DNA, the CDR3 is TGCGCCAGCAGCTTTGTTTTAGCGGCCAGCACAGATACGCAGTATTTT. It encodes CASSFVLAASTDTQYF. The complete variable domain, with remaining parts taken from reference TRBV5-1 and TRBJ2-3, reads KAGVTQTPRYLIKTRGQQVTLSCSPISGHRSVSWYQQTPGQGLQFLFEYFSETQRNKGNFPGRFSGRQFSNSRSEMNVSTLELGDSALYLCASSFVLAASTDTQYFGPGTRLTVL.

The V call is TRBV7-3, the J call TRBJ1-2, with D possibly matching TRBD1 (5 bases). V was trimmed by 0 bases and J by 4 bases, leaving 12 bases between them. Germline loops: CDR1 SGHTA, CDR2 FQGTGA. This CDR3 is 15 amino acids long. CDR3 sequence reads: CASSLTGDGAYGYTF. The CDR3, as DNA: TGTGCCAGCAGCTTAACAGGGGATGGGGCCTATGGCTACACCTTC.

The count of this clone is one. The genes are TRBV7-9 and TRBJ2-5; D perhaps matches TRBD2 (6 bases). V lost 3 bases and J lost 2, with 16 bases in between. Germline assignment: CDR1 SEHNR and CDR2 FQNEAQ (reference sequence). The CDR3 length is 16 residues. The CDR3, as DNA: TGTGCCAGCAGCTTGAGTAGGGGAGGAGGGCAAGAGACCCAGTACTTC. Its translation is CASSLSRGGGQETQYF.

V and J are TRBV21-1 and TRBJ2-3; the table's D call of TRBD1 was not tested on the DNA. TRBV21-1 is listed as a pseudogene. This CDR3 has 15 residues. CDR3 amino acids: CASSKPGRAPDTQYF. CDR3 nucleotide sequence: TGTGCCAGCAGCAAGCCGGGCAGGGCCCCAGATACGCAGTATTTT.

V gene TRBV11-2 combines with J gene TRBJ2-1; D possibly corresponds to TRBD2 (6 bases). V was cut by 5 bases and J by 3 bases, with 8 bases left in between. The CDR3 has 13 amino acids. Germline CDR1 is SGHAT and CDR2 is FQNNGV. The CDR3 loop reads CASSADYYNEQFF. CDR3 coding DNA: TGTGCCAGCAGCGCGGACTACTACAATGAGCAGTTCTTC.

The CDR3 protein is CASSPATASSYNSPLHF. As DNA, the CDR3 is TGTGCCAGCAGCCCAGCGACAGCGAGCTCCTATAATTCACCCCTCCACTTT. V usage is TRBV9 and J usage is TRBJ1-6, with D tentatively TRBD1 (5 bases). Germline V lookup: CDR1 SGDLS, CDR2 YYNGEE. CDR3 size: 17 residues. Deletions cut 4 bases from V and 0 bases from J, with 14 bases between.

V gene TRBV4-2 combines with J gene TRBJ2-1, with TRBD1 matching 9 bases. V lost 5 bases to trimming and J lost 8 bases; unmatched junction nucleotides: 10. CDR1 is LGHNA and CDR2 is YNFKEQ in the germline V gene. The CDR3 totals 15 residues. The chain's CDR3 is CASSYRDRAFDEQFF. In nucleotides, the CDR3 is TGTGCCAGCAGCTACCGGGACAGGGCATTCGATGAGCAGTTCTTC.

The gene calls are TRBV30 and TRBJ1-5; D is possibly TRBD1 (5 bases). Germline CDR1 GTSNPN, CDR2 SVGIG (reference sequence). The CDR3 has 13 amino acids. V was trimmed by 0 bases and J by 11 bases, leaving 14 bases between them. The CDR3 is CAWSVQQGEAQHF. Written as DNA, the CDR3 is TGTGCCTGGAGTGTACAGCAGGGTGAGGCCCAGCATTTT. The full variable domain, rest sourced from reference TRBV30 and TRBJ1-5, is SQTIHQWPATLVQPVGSPLSLECTVEGTSNPNLYWYRQAAGRGLQLLFYSVGIGQISSEVPQNLSASRPQDRQFILSSKKLLLSDSGFYLCAWSVQQGEAQHFGDGTRLSIL.

This clone was counted a few times. V gene TRBV28 combines with J gene TRBJ1-2; D gene uncertain. V was shortened by 2 bases and J by 4 bases, with 5 bases between the two germline ends. The length of the CDR3 is 12 residues. The germline CDR1 and CDR2 sequences are MDHEN and SYDVKM. The CDR3 region has the DNA TGTGCCAGCAGTTTAAACGGCTATGGCTACACCTTC. Translation gives CASSLNGYGYTF.